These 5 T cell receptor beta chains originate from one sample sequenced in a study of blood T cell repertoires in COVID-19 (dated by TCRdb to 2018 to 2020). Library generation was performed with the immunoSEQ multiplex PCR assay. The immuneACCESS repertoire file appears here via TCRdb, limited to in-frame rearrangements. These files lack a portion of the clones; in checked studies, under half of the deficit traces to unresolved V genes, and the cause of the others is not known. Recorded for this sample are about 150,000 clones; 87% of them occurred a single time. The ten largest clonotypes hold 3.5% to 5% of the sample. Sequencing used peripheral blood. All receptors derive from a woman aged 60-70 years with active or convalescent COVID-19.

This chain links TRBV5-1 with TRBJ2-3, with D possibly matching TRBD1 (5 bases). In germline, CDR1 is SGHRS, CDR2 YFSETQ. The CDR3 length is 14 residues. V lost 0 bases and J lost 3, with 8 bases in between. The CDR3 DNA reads TGCGCCAGCAGCTTGGACAGGTGGACAGATACGCAGTATTTT. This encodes CASSLDRWTDTQYF. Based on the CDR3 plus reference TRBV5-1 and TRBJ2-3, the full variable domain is KAGVTQTPRYLIKTRGQQVTLSCSPISGHRSVSWYQQTPGQGLQFLFEYFSETQRNKGNFPGRFSGRQFSNSRSEMNVSTLELGDSALYLCASSLDRWTDTQYFGPGTRLTVL.

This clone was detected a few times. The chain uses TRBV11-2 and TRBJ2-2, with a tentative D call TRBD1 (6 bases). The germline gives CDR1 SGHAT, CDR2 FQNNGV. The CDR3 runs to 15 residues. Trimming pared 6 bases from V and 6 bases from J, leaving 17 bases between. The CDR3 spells CASSYLVQGPGELFF. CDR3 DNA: TGTGCCAGCAGTTACCTTGTACAGGGTCCCGGGGAGCTGTTTTTT.

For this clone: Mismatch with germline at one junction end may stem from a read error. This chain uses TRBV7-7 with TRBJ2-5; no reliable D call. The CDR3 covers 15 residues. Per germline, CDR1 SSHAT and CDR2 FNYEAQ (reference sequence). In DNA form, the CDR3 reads TGTGCTAGCAGCTTAGGACCACAGTCCCAAGAGACCCAGTACTTC. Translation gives CASSLGPQSQETQYF.

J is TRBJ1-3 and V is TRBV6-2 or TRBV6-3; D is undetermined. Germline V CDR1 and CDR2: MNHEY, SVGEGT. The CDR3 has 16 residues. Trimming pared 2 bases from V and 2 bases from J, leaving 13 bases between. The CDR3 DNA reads TGTGCCAGCAGTTACCTGGAGAGGATCACTGGAAACACCATATATTTT. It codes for CASSYLERITGNTIYF.

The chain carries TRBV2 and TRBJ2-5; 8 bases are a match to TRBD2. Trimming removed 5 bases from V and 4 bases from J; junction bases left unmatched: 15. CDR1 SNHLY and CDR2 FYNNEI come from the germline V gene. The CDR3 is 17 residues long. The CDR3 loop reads CASSWRWIAGNSETQYF. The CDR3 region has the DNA TGTGCCAGCAGTTGGAGGTGGATAGCGGGGAATTCAGAGACCCAGTACTTC. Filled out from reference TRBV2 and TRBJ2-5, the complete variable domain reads EPEVTQTPSHQVTQMGQEVILRCVPISNHLYFYWYRQILGQKVEFLVSFYNNEISEKSEIFDDQFSVERPDGSNFTLKIRSTKLEDSAMYFCASSWRWIAGNSETQYFGPGTRLLVL.